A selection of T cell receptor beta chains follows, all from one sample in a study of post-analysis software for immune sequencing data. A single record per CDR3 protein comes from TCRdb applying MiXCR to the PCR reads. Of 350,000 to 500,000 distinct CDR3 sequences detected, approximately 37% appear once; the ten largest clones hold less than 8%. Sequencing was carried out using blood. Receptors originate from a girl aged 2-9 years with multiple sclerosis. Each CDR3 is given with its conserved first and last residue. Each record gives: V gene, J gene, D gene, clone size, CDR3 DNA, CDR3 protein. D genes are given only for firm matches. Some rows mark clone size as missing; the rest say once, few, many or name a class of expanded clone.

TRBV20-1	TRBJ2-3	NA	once	TGCAGTGCTAGAGCTCTCCCCCTCTGGGCGGAGAGCACAGATACGCAGTATTTT	CSARALPLWAESTDTQYF
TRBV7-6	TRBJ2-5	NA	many	TGTGCCAGCAGCTTAGTAGAAGAGACCCAGTACTTC	CASSLVEETQYF
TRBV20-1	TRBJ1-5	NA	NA	TGCAGTGCCAGCAGGGATAATGGCAATCAGCCCCAGCATTTT	CSASRDNGNQPQHF
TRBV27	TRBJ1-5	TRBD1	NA	TGTGCCAGCAGTTTGTGGGGACAGGGGGCCTGGCAGCCCCAGCATTTT	CASSLWGQGAWQPQHF
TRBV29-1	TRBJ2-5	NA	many	TGCAGCGCCCCTAGAAGAGGGGAGACCCAGTACTTC	CSAPRRGETQYF
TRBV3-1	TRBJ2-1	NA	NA	TGTGCCAGCAGCCAAGGTCCGGGGGCTCAGGATGAGCAGTTCTTC	CASSQGPGAQDEQFF
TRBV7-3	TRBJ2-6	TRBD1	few	TGTGCCAGCAGCTTACGGTCCGGACAGGGATCCTCTGGGGCCAACGTCCTGACTTTC	CASSLRSGQGSSGANVLTF
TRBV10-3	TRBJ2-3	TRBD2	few	TGTGCCATCAGGAATTCACCGGGACTAGCGGACACAGATACGCAGTATTTT	CAIRNSPGLADTDTQYF
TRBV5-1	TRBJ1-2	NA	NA	TGCGCCAGCAGCACAATTCCAGGGCTTCGGTACTATGGCTACACCTTC	CASSTIPGLRYYGYTF
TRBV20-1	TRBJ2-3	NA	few	TGCAGTGCTAGAGGTAGCGGAGGGGGCGGCACAGATACGCAGTATTTT	CSARGSGGGGTDTQYF
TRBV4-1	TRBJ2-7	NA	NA	TGCGCCAGCAGCCGAACAGGGACGGCGTCCTACGAGCAGTACTTC	CASSRTGTASYEQYF
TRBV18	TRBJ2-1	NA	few	TGTGCCAGCTCACCTCAGGGGCACAATGAGCAGTTCTTC	CASSPQGHNEQFF
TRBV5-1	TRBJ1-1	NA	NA	TGCGCCAGCAGCGGTTGGACAGCCAACACTGAAGCTTTCTTT	CASSGWTANTEAFF
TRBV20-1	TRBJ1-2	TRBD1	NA	TGCAGTGCTACCTCCGGGCGGGACAGCTATGGCTACACCTTC	CSATSGRDSYGYTF
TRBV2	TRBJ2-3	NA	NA	TGTGCCAGCAGTTGGTCCCCAGCCCCTAGCACAGATACGCAGTATTTT	CASSWSPAPSTDTQYF
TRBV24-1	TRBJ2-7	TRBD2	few	TGTGCCACCAGCCCGGGACTAGCGGGTCCCATGGGCTCCTACGAGCAGTACTTC	CATSPGLAGPMGSYEQYF
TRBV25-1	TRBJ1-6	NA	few	TGTGCCAGCAGTGAACCTACAGGGTGGGCTTCACCCCTCCACTTT	CASSEPTGWASPLHF
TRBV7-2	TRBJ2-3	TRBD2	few	TGTGCCAGCAGCTGGCCGGGACTAGCGGTTGATACGCAGTATTTT	CASSWPGLAVDTQYF
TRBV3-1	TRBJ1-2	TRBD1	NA	TGTGCCAGCAGCCGTAGAAATACAGGGGGCCTTACTGGCTACACCTTC	CASSRRNTGGLTGYTF
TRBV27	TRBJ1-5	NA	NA	TGTGCCAGCCGGACCAGCAATCAGCCCCAGCATTTT	CASRTSNQPQHF
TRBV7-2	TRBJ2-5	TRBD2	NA	TGTGCCAGCAGCCTAGAGGGACTAGTCCCCACCGGGACCCAGTACTTC	CASSLEGLVPTGTQYF
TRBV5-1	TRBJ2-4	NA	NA	TGCGCCAGCAGTGAGGGCTCTAAAAACATTCAGTACTTC	CASSEGSKNIQYF
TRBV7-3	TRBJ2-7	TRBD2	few	TGTGCCAGCGGACTAGCGGGAGGGCCAGGGTACGAGCAGTACTTC	CASGLAGGPGYEQYF
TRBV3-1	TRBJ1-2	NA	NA	TGTGCCAGCAGCCAAGGCAACCGGGGTGGCTACACCTTC	CASSQGNRGGYTF
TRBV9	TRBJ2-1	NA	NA	TGTGCCAGCAGCGTAGGGTGGTGGACGTACCATGAGCAGTTCTTC	CASSVGWWTYHEQFF
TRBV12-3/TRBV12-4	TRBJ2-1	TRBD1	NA	TGTGCCAGCAGTACCCGACAGGGAAGCATTAACAATGAGCAGTTCTTC	CASSTRQGSINNEQFF